Shown below are 17 T cell receptor beta chains from a single sample sequenced in a study of blood T cell repertoires in COVID-19. Here immunoSEQ multiplex PCR was the method, and the copy in TCRdb shows in-frame clones only, minus some. Among over 30,000 clones, less than 95% were seen once, and the ten largest hold over 0.95%. The source material was peripheral blood. These TCRs come from a man between 70 and 80 years old with active or convalescent COVID-19.

The gene calls are TRBV19 and TRBJ2-7; TRBD2 is a possible D gene (5 bases). This CDR3 contains 14 residues. Germline V gene sequence: CDR1 LNHDA, CDR2 SQIVND (reference sequence). V was shortened by 9 bases and J by 0 bases, with 15 bases between the two germline ends. CDR3 amino acids: CASTVAGSSYEQYF. In nucleotides, the CDR3 is TGTGCCAGCACAGTAGCTGGGAGCTCCTACGAGCAGTACTTC.

V gene TRBV19 combines with J gene TRBJ2-7; 16 bases align to TRBD2. The CDR3 extends over 16 amino acids. Per the germline V gene, CDR1 is LNHDA and CDR2 is SQIVND (reference sequence). With V trimmed by 4 bases and J by 2 bases, 2 bases remained unmatched. CDR3 protein: CASSRGTSGRAYEQYF. CDR3 bases: TGTGCCAGTAGTAGAGGGACTAGCGGGAGGGCCTACGAGCAGTACTTC.

The V gene is TRBV4-2, the J gene TRBJ2-1; 12 bases align to TRBD2. Germline CDR1 is LGHNA and CDR2 is YNFKEQ. This CDR3 region has 17 residues. Losses at the gene ends were 0 bases for V and 2 bases for J; bases not matched to a gene: 2. The CDR3 bases are TGTGCCAGCAGCCAAGAAACTAGCGGGGGGCCCTACAATGAGCAGTTCTTC. This sequence encodes CASSQETSGGPYNEQFF.

The chain uses TRBV6-5 and TRBJ1-1, with D unclear. The CDR3 runs to 15 residues. The V and J ends lost 2 bases and 2 bases respectively, with 12 bases between them. Germline CDR1 reads MNHEY; CDR2 reads SVGAGI. The CDR3 spells CASSYETARNTEAFF. As DNA, the CDR3 is TGTGCCAGCAGTTACGAAACTGCGAGAAACACTGAAGCTTTCTTT.

This chain connects TRBV5-1 to TRBJ1-3, with D maybe TRBD1 (5 bases). The germline V and J ends were trimmed by 0 bases and 2 bases, with 12 bases remaining between them. The CDR3 covers 16 residues. From germline, CDR1 is SGHRS and CDR2 YFSETQ. DNA of the CDR3: TGCGCCAGCAGCTTGGCGGGGGGTCTAGCTGGAAACACCATATATTTT. Its translation is CASSLAGGLAGNTIYF.

The genes are TRBV19 and TRBJ2-3; 8 bases map to TRBD2. The CDR3 consists of 15 residues. V dropped 7 bases and J dropped 2; count of bases not matched to a gene: 8. Germline loops: CDR1 LNHDA, CDR2 SQIVND (reference sequence). The CDR3 sequence: CASTRLAGLTDTQYF. The CDR3, as DNA: TGTGCCAGTACCCGTCTAGCGGGTCTCACAGATACGCAGTATTTT.

The chain recombines TRBV6-4 with TRBJ1-1, with a possible D match to TRBD1 (6 bases). In germline, CDR1 is MRHNA, CDR2 SNTAGT. The germline V and J ends were trimmed by 6 bases and 1 base, with 9 bases remaining between them. There are 13 residues in the CDR3. The CDR3 DNA is TGTGCCAGCAGCTCACAGGGGAACACTGAAGCTTTCTTT. Amino acid sequence: CASSSQGNTEAFF.

V and J are TRBV18 and TRBJ1-2; unclear D gene. V gave up 4 bases and J gave up 4 bases, with 10 bases separating them. CDR1 and CDR2 from the germline V gene are KGHSH and LQKENI. The CDR3 spans 13 residues. CDR3 DNA sequence: TGTGCCAGCTCACTCGGGGAATCCTATGGCTACACCTTC. It specifies CASSLGESYGYTF.

The CDR3 loop is CASMGQESLANYGYTF. CDR3 nucleotide sequence: TGTGCCAGTATGGGTCAGGAATCTTTAGCTAACTATGGCTACACCTTC. The J gene is TRBJ1-2, the V gene TRBV19; D gene unclear. The V end lost 7 bases, the J end lost 0 bases, and 18 bases lay between the germline ends. Germline values: CDR1 LNHDA, CDR2 SQIVND (reference sequence). The CDR3 sequence is 16 residues long.

The chain joins TRBV19 to TRBJ1-2; D is undetermined. The CDR3 contains 13 residues. Trimming removed 6 bases from V and 4 bases from J, with 12 bases in between. CDR1 is LNHDA, CDR2 SQIVND, per germline (reference sequence). This chain's CDR3 is CASRGSQVYGYTF. The CDR3 nucleotides read TGTGCCAGTAGGGGCAGCCAAGTCTATGGCTACACCTTC.

This clone was observed once. The rearrangement links TRBV18 to TRBJ2-7, with TRBD1 matching over 7 bases. Germline-derived CDR1 and CDR2 are KGHSH and LQKENI. This CDR3 region has 14 residues. V was pared by 3 bases and J by 3 bases, with 5 bases of the junction left unmatched. The CDR3 protein is CASSPVGDSYEQYF. The CDR3, as DNA: TGTGCCAGCTCACCCGTCGGGGACAGCTACGAGCAGTACTTC.

This clone was observed a single time. CDR3 protein: CASSYVPSGSRIEQFF. The CDR3 DNA reads TGTGCCAGCAGTTACGTCCCTAGCGGTTCTCGGATTGAGCAGTTCTTC. The J gene is TRBJ2-1, the V gene TRBV6-6, with TRBD2 matching 7 bases. The CDR3 has 16 amino acids. Germline values: CDR1 MNHNY, CDR2 SVGAGI (reference sequence). Trimming cost V 2 bases and J 9 bases; bases outside gene matches: 13.

The chain couples TRBV24-1 to TRBJ2-3, with a tentative D call TRBD1 (5 bases). Germline V gene lookup returns CDR1 KGHDR and CDR2 SFDVKD. V was cut by 7 bases and J by 7 bases, with 17 bases left in between. The CDR3 sequence is 14 residues long. The CDR3 spells CATSTGRNLNTQYF. The CDR3 DNA reads as TGTGCCACCAGCACAGGACGGAATCTAAATACGCAGTATTTT.

The CDR3 is CASRPLFRDSEAFF. The CDR3 nucleotides read TGTGCCAGCAGACCCCTTTTCCGGGACAGTGAAGCTTTCTTT. The rearrangement uses TRBV6-5 and TRBJ1-1; TRBD1 agrees at 7 bases. The V and J ends lost 6 bases and 7 bases, in that order; junction bases with no gene match: 11. CDR1 and CDR2 from the germline V gene are MNHEY and SVGAGI. The CDR3 extends over 14 amino acids.

V gene TRBV18 combines with J gene TRBJ2-7; TRBD1 matches 8 bases. V shed 2 bases, J shed 1 base, and the junction held 7 bases outside the gene matches. This CDR3 is 16 amino acids long. Germline CDR1 and CDR2: KGHSH and LQKENI. CDR3 coding DNA: TGTGCCAGCTCACCATTAGGGCAGGGGGCATCCTACGAGCAGTACTTC. Translating it yields CASSPLGQGASYEQYF.

The chain has TRBV6-5 and TRBJ2-7, with D possibly matching TRBD1 (6 bases). Germline CDR1 reads MNHEY; CDR2 reads SVGAGI. CDR3 length: 13 residues. Trimming shortened V by 4 bases and J by 5 bases, and 12 bases separated the two germline ends. CDR3: CASSSPQGHEQYF. The DNA of the CDR3 is TGTGCCAGCAGTTCCCCACAGGGACACGAGCAGTACTTC.

The rearrangement joins TRBV2 to TRBJ2-5; 12 bases align to TRBD2. With 4 bases clipped from V and 5 bases from J, the junction kept 5 bases outside the gene matches. The CDR3 runs 15 residues. Germline CDR1 reads SNHLY; CDR2 reads FYNNEI. CDR3 DNA sequence: TGTGCCAGCAGTGTTGGACTAGCGGGAAGCGAGACCCAGTACTTC. Translation: CASSVGLAGSETQYF.